The clone carrying this T cell receptor (beta chain) occurred many times. CDR1 is MGHRA, CDR2 YSYEKL, per germline. Trimming pared 2 bases from V and 3 bases from J, leaving 13 bases between. The length of the CDR3 is 15 residues. The sample originates from a study of Graves' ophthalmopathy and Graves' hyperthyroidism. Study-wide background: No ophthalmopathy within 18 months of follow-up signified stable hyperthyroidism.

For repertoire sequencing, the TCR beta CDR3 regions were amplified from RNA transcripts. HTBI primers primed a first-round RT-PCR, and a second-round multiplex PCR followed. A single record per CDR3 protein comes from TCRdb applying MiXCR to the multiplex PCR reads. This sample has approximately 1.2 million distinct CDR3 sequences; around a third occur once, and the top ten carry around 10%. Hyperthyroidism patients, aged 18 to 65, were newly diagnosed, under 2 months' duration. The clonotype originates from an adult man with Graves' hyperthyroidism. The V and J genes are TRBV4-1 and TRBJ1-2, with D maybe TRBD1 (6 bases). The material sequenced was peripheral blood or thyroid tissue (not recorded which). In DNA, the CDR3 is TGCGCCAGCAGCCAACCCCCAGGGGCAGACTATGGCTACACCTTC. Protein: CASSQPPGADYGYTF.